Given below is one T cell receptor beta chain in context. Its antigen remains undetermined. No much larger clone exists at a distance of one base, and base qualities are not known. TCRbeta CDR3 regions were amplified from genomic DNA using the immunoSEQ Assay, a bias-controlled multiplex PCR. The study's own analysis went as follows. Within the assay, amplification of reference gene primers was used to estimate how many nucleated cells each sample contained. Sequence reads were collapsed and filtered to measure the absolute abundance of every unique TCRbeta CDR3 rearrangement. For each sample, productive Simpson clonality was calculated by taking the square root of Simpson's diversity index across productive rearrangements. Drawn from immuneACCESS, this table holds only the in-frame rearrangements with V and J called that TCRdb kept. Clones are partly lost; checked studies trace under half to an unresolved V gene and leave the rest unexplained. D and trimming come from the DNA, and the V and J calls and clone size come from that table. The table for this sample lists some 300,000 clones; almost 90% of them were counted only once. The ten biggest clones cover approximately 4% of the sample.

The sample comes from a study of blood T cell repertoires in COVID-19 (dated by TCRdb to 2020 to 2022). For the study in its entirety: The collaborator samples originated in the United States, Italy and Spain and spanned the acute and convalescent phases of COVID-19. Nearly every sample came with metadata listing a de-identified subject ID, COVID-19 status, age in years and sex. HLA class I and class II types, where available, came from metadata supplied by the sample provider rather than from assay-based typing. The material from the prospective study consisted of cDNA or gDNA derived from T cells, B-cell-depleted T cells, or PBMCs. The dataset comprised deeply sampled blood TCRbeta repertoires from subjects exposed to, actively infected with, or recovered from COVID-19. The repertoires were made available in a free public database intended to serve as a resource for research on the immune response to SARS-CoV-2. The samples were drawn from the first 160 participants of the ongoing ImmuneRACE study and from more than 1,000 subjects provided by 6 global collaborators. Overall results and qualifications from the work: Clinical and demographic metadata were provided uncurated, with the amount varying by source and participant.

The CDR3 covers 13 residues, taking in both the cysteine and the phenylalanine. Only CDR3 DNA is held: 39 bases, read in frame from base 1. The germline V gene provides CDR1 SGHAT and CDR2 FQNNGV. Participants in the prospective study were enrolled through a virtual design, were aged 18 to 89 years, and lived in fewer than 30 United States geographic areas. In the prospective study, participants were assigned to cohorts based on the clinical history participants reported in a screening survey and a study questionnaire. Each participant in the prospective study had whole blood, serum and a nasopharyngeal or oropharyngeal swab collected by mobile phlebotomists. Over a roughly 2-month period, participants in the prospective study had the option of providing additional blood draws and questionnaires. Before DNA extraction, blood samples from the prospective study were shipped at room temperature or frozen.

The V and J segments used are TRBV11-2 and TRBJ1-3, with TRBD1 matching 8 junction bases. Sequences were obtained from PBMCs or T cells enriched from blood (not recorded which). The receptor comes from a young woman with acute COVID-19. CDR3 protein: CEPGQGSGNTIYF. The bases read TGTGAGCCCGGACAGGGCTCAGGAAACACCATATATTTT.